Listed here are 22 T cell receptor beta chains from one sample, sequenced in a study of shared clonotypes between healthy human individuals. Using immunoSEQ multiplex PCR, the repertoire was profiled, and TCRdb retains in-frame clones only, with some absent. The sample yields about 710,000 clones, 72% seen once. The sample was memory CD4+ T cells sorted from blood. Sample subset: CD45RA-negative fraction. These receptor sequences come from a woman between 25 and 40 years old in good health.

The V gene is TRBV4-1, the J gene TRBJ1-3; D unresolved. CDR1 is MGHRA, CDR2 YSYEKL, per germline. V shed 1 base and J shed 0 bases, with 4 bases lying between them. The CDR3 sequence is 14 residues long. The CDR3 here is CASSQVGSGNTIYF. The CDR3 DNA reads TGCGCCAGCAGCCAAGTCGGCTCTGGAAACACCATATATTTT.

The rearrangement joins TRBV5-1 to TRBJ1-1; no definite D call. Trimming pared 3 bases from V and 4 bases from J, leaving 13 bases between. The CDR3 covers 14 residues. From germline, CDR1 is SGHRS and CDR2 YFSETQ. The CDR3 is CASSSDGLGTEAFF. The CDR3 bases are TGCGCCAGCAGCTCTGACGGGCTGGGCACTGAAGCTTTCTTT.

The chain combines TRBV18 with TRBJ2-7, with D possibly TRBD1 on 6 matching bases. Deletions cut 6 bases from V and 5 bases from J, with 14 bases between. The CDR3 spans 13 residues. Germline lookup yields CDR1 KGHSH and CDR2 LQKENI. CDR3 coding DNA: TGTGCCAGCTCTCCCGGGACATCTAACGAGCAGTACTTC. Protein product: CASSPGTSNEQYF.

A note on this clone: At one end the junction does not follow the germline gene, possibly because of a read error. The genes are TRBV5-1 and TRBJ1-3, with a possible D match to TRBD1 (6 bases). The CDR3 sequence is 15 residues long. Germline-derived CDR1 and CDR2 are SGHRS and YFSETQ. CDR3 residues: CVSSLGHTSGNTIYF. The CDR3 DNA sequence: TGCGTCAGCAGCTTGGGACACACCTCTGGAAACACCATATATTTT.

On this clone: This may be a read error, as it is one base from a much larger clone. Other DNA sequences from this sample encode an identical CDR3 as well. The CDR3 region has the DNA TGCGCCAGCAGCTTCGGGCAGGGTGAGACCCAGTACTTC. This codes for CASSFGQGETQYF. The V gene is TRBV5-1, the J gene TRBJ2-5; D possibly corresponds to TRBD1 (5 bases). Germline lookup yields CDR1 SGHRS and CDR2 YFSETQ. There are 13 residues in the CDR3. V gave up 2 bases and J gave up 5 bases, with 10 bases separating them.

The chain employs TRBV5-1 and TRBJ1-1; no definite D call. Germline loops: CDR1 SGHRS, CDR2 YFSETQ. V dropped 0 bases and J dropped 1 base, with 10 bases sitting between them. The CDR3 totals 15 residues. In nucleotides, the CDR3 is TGCGCCAGCAGCTTGGTTGGCAGCAGGAACACTGAAGCTTTCTTT. Translating gives CASSLVGSRNTEAFF. The full variable domain, its missing parts supplied by reference TRBV5-1 and TRBJ1-1, is KAGVTQTPRYLIKTRGQQVTLSCSPISGHRSVSWYQQTPGQGLQFLFEYFSETQRNKGNFPGRFSGRQFSNSRSEMNVSTLELGDSALYLCASSLVGSRNTEAFFGQGTRLTVV.

The V call is TRBV7-2, the J call TRBJ2-1, with 8 bases that match TRBD1. Germline V CDR1 and CDR2: SGHTA, FQGNSA. This CDR3 has 15 amino acids. With 5 bases clipped from V and 9 bases from J, the junction kept 12 bases outside the gene matches. This chain's CDR3 is CASSQQTGVYGEQFF. The CDR3 DNA sequence: TGTGCCAGCAGCCAGCAGACAGGGGTTTACGGTGAGCAGTTCTTC.

The gene calls are TRBV5-1 and TRBJ2-5; D unresolved. Trimming removed 2 bases from V and 2 bases from J, with 10 bases in between. The CDR3 sequence is 14 residues long. In germline, CDR1 is SGHRS, CDR2 YFSETQ. CDR3 DNA: TGCGCCAGCAGCTTAATCACCCCACAAGAGACCCAGTACTTC. It yields the protein CASSLITPQETQYF. Filled out from reference TRBV5-1 and TRBJ2-5, the complete variable domain reads KAGVTQTPRYLIKTRGQQVTLSCSPISGHRSVSWYQQTPGQGLQFLFEYFSETQRNKGNFPGRFSGRQFSNSRSEMNVSTLELGDSALYLCASSLITPQETQYFGPGTRLLVL.

The chain links TRBV5-1 to TRBJ1-4, with D tentatively TRBD1 (5 bases). Germline lookup yields CDR1 SGHRS and CDR2 YFSETQ. The CDR3 is 14 residues long. V was trimmed by 1 base and J by 6 bases, leaving 10 bases between them. The CDR3 reads CASSLSGDYEKLFF. The CDR3 DNA follows: TGCGCCAGCAGCTTGTCCGGGGACTATGAAAAACTGTTTTTT.

CDR3 sequence: CASFNRGVNTEAFF. The CDR3 nucleotides are TGTGCCAGCTTCAACAGGGGGGTCAACACTGAAGCTTTCTTT. V gene TRBV28 combines with J gene TRBJ1-1; TRBD1 matches at 8 bases. With 8 bases clipped from V and 2 bases from J, the junction kept 7 bases outside the gene matches. CDR1 and CDR2 (germline): MDHEN, SYDVKM. There are 14 residues in the CDR3.

This clone has just a few counts. Other DNA variants within this sample encode the same CDR3. This sequence joins TRBV27 and TRBJ2-7, with D unresolved. Germline V gene data show CDR1 as MNHEY and CDR2 as SMNVEV (reference sequence). This CDR3 has 11 amino acids. Trimming removed 4 bases at V and 2 bases at J, with 3 bases between. This CDR3 is CASSSTYEQYF. The DNA for the CDR3 is TGTGCCAGCAGTTCCACCTACGAGCAGTACTTC.

This clone was found a few times. The V gene is TRBV5-4, the J gene TRBJ2-5; D unclear. Deletions cut 4 bases from V and 2 bases from J, with 12 bases between. This CDR3 spans 14 amino acids. Germline-derived CDR1 and CDR2 are SGHNT and YYREEE (reference sequence). CDR3 sequence (DNA): TGTGCCAGCAGCCCTCCGAAGGCTCAAGAGACCCAGTACTTC. Protein sequence: CASSPPKAQETQYF.

The chain carries TRBV6-1 and TRBJ2-5; tentatively, D is TRBD1 or TRBD2 (5 bases each). Germline loops: CDR1 MNHNS, CDR2 SASEGT. The CDR3 has 15 residues. Trimming stripped 7 bases from V and 0 bases from J, with 15 bases between. CDR3: CASTAQGRYQETQYF. CDR3 bases: TGTGCCAGCACCGCGCAGGGACGGTACCAAGAGACCCAGTACTTC.

V and J are TRBV25-1 and TRBJ2-7, with D uncertain. Germline V gene lookup returns CDR1 MGHDK and CDR2 SYGVNS. The CDR3 runs to 12 residues. The V end lost 2 bases, the J end lost 5 bases, and 7 bases lay between the germline ends. CDR3 in amino acids: CASSEPTNEQYF. CDR3 sequence (DNA): TGTGCCAGCAGTGAACCAACGAACGAGCAGTACTTC.

The J gene is TRBJ2-7, the V gene TRBV5-1; TRBD2 aligns across 10 bases. V lost 4 bases, J lost 5 bases, and 9 bases stayed unmatched. CDR3 length equals 15 residues. CDR1 and CDR2 (germline): SGHRS, YFSETQ. This CDR3 is CASSRLAGELNEQYF. The CDR3 region has the DNA TGCGCCAGCAGCCGTCTAGCGGGGGAACTTAACGAGCAGTACTTC.

The chain employs TRBV19 and TRBJ2-7, with TRBD1 matching over 7 bases. Germline-derived CDR1 and CDR2 are LNHDA and SQIVND (reference sequence). Germline trimming cut 3 bases from V and 2 bases from J; bases unmatched to any gene: 4. This CDR3 region has 14 residues. In DNA form, the CDR3 reads TGTGCCAGTAGTATCCAGGGGGTGCCCTACGAGCAGTACTTC. This gives the protein CASSIQGVPYEQYF.

In its sample, this clone was seen a few times. The V call is TRBV9, the J call TRBJ2-1; D assignment may be TRBD1 or TRBD2 (6 bases each). CDR1 and CDR2 (germline): SGDLS, YYNGEE. With 0 bases removed from V and 7 bases from J, the gap between germline ends came to 14 bases. The CDR3 spans 15 residues. The CDR3 DNA is TGTGCCAGCAGCGTAGCTTGGGGGGCAAGTAATGAGCAGTTCTTC. It encodes CASSVAWGASNEQFF.

V and J are TRBV4-2 and TRBJ2-7; D is possibly TRBD2 (6 bases). The CDR3 length is 15 residues. The V and J ends lost 0 bases and 2 bases respectively, with 11 bases between them. From germline, CDR1 is LGHNA and CDR2 YNFKEQ. CDR3 sequence reads: CASSQDLRDPYEQYF. The CDR3 nucleotides are TGTGCCAGCAGCCAAGACTTGCGGGACCCCTACGAGCAGTACTTC.

The chain employs TRBV11-2 and TRBJ2-7; TRBD1 might be the D (5 bases). CDR3 size: 11 residues. V shed 1 base and J shed 7 bases, with 5 bases lying between them. The germline CDR1 and CDR2 sequences are SGHAT and FQNNGV. CDR3 in DNA: TGTGCCAGCAGCTTAGCAGGGGAGCAGTACTTC. This encodes CASSLAGEQYF.

The chain carries TRBV7-6 and TRBJ2-1; TRBD1 is a possible D gene (7 bases). This CDR3 comprises 13 residues. Deletions cut 5 bases from V and 13 bases from J, with 18 bases between. Germline V gives CDR1 SGHVS, CDR2 FNYEAQ. In DNA, the CDR3 is TGTGCCAGCAGCACAAGACAGGGACTTTTACAGTTCTTC. Amino acid sequence: CASSTRQGLLQFF.

As concerns this clone: The same CDR3 is also encoded by other DNA sequences in this sample. This chain uses TRBV10-3 with TRBJ2-7, with D hard to call. The CDR3 runs to 12 residues. V was shortened by 2 bases and J by 3 bases, with 5 bases between the two germline ends. Germline V gene data show CDR1 as ENHRY and CDR2 as SYGVKD. The CDR3 protein is CAISEGSYEQYF. In DNA form, the CDR3 reads TGTGCCATCAGTGAGGGTAGCTACGAGCAGTACTTC.

V and J are TRBV28 and TRBJ2-7, with D uncertain. The CDR3 spans 14 residues. Deletions cut 5 bases from V and 6 bases from J, with 17 bases between. Germline loops: CDR1 MDHEN, CDR2 SYDVKM. The CDR3 sequence: CASSTPGRMGEQYF. The CDR3 nucleotides read TGTGCCAGCAGTACCCCCGGACGCATGGGCGAGCAGTACTTC.